This T cell receptor (beta chain) was captured in a study of blood T cell repertoires in COVID-19. Study summary: Some COVID-19 samples were acute and others convalescent; all came from the United States, Italy and Spain. Nucleic acid was either cDNA or gDNA, and it came from T cells, B-cell-depleted T cells, or PBMCs.

Authors' analysis steps: Estimation of nucleated cell counts relied on the amplification of reference gene primers. TCRdb's copy holds only in-frame clones and misses some; the assay was immunoSEQ multiplex PCR. V, J and clone size reflect that table, while D and trimming were determined from the DNA. The data hold about 82,000 clones, with just under 85% observed a single time. The CDR3 has 15 residues. In germline, CDR1 is KGHDR, CDR2 SFDVKD. The V gene lost 5 bases and the J gene lost 5 bases, with 14 bases spanning the gap. This sequence joins TRBV24-1 and TRBJ1-4; no definite D call. This sequence originates from a man at least 80 years old with active or convalescent COVID-19. Sequencing was carried out using peripheral blood. The CDR3 loop reads CATSGGEETNEKLFF. CDR3 DNA sequence: TGTGCCACCAGTGGCGGGGAAGAGACGAATGAAAAACTGTTTTTT.